This T cell receptor beta chain emerged from a study of response to subunit inactivated influenza vaccine. This CDR3 is built from 13 residues. The V and J ends lost 4 bases and 3 bases, in that order; junction bases with no gene match: 3. Germline values: CDR1 SGDLS, CDR2 YYNGEE. Study-wide results and caveats: Authors suggested few new T cells are recruited by each seasonal influenza vaccination.

MiXCR was run by TCRdb on the RT-PCR reads, yielding one entry per CDR3 protein. This repertoire shows some 800,000 distinct CDR3 sequences, roughly 20% found once; its top ten account for 9.5% to 13%. This clonotype has ten or more counts. Its antigen is unknown. The receptor comes from a man aged 45-65 years who received an inactivated influenza vaccine. Sequencing was performed on PBMCs from blood, taken 5 days after vaccination. The V call is TRBV9, the J call TRBJ1-1, with TRBD1 matching over 7 bases. CDR3 amino acids: CASSLGTDTEAFF. The CDR3 DNA is TGTGCCAGCAGCTTAGGGACAGACACTGAAGCTTTCTTT.